This T cell receptor (beta chain) was recorded in a study of T-cell reconstitution after alpha-beta-depleted transplantation in children. Library preparation (for TCRbeta) was performed with unique molecular identifiers. Via MiXCR, TCRdb re-called the PCR reads, giving one row per CDR3 protein. The sample has about 270,000 distinct CDR3 sequences, over 8% seen once; the top ten hold around 10%. V was clipped by 6 bases and J by 1 base, with 12 bases between them. This CDR3 contains 13 residues. CDR1 DFQATT and CDR2 SNEGSKA come from the germline V gene (reference sequence). The sample holds many counts of this clonotype.

Sample: PBMCs from the stem cell graft donor, taken from the stem cell graft. The clonotype originates from a human donor who donated a stem cell graft to a child with SCID. The rearrangement links TRBV20-1 to TRBJ1-2; possibly TRBD1 for D (6 bases). CDR3: CSAWTDLNYGYTF. CDR3 DNA sequence: TGCAGTGCCTGGACAGACCTTAACTATGGCTACACCTTC.